The following is a T cell receptor (beta chain) sequence with its context. What it binds is unknown. V lost 0 bases to trimming and J lost 2 bases; unmatched junction nucleotides: 3. The CDR3 has 15 amino acids. From germline, CDR1 is MGHRA and CDR2 YSYEKL. The source of the sample is a study of cytomegalovirus exposure and HLA in healthy donors. PCR involved 60 Vbeta and 13 Jbeta primers. The table came from immunoSEQ multiplex PCR; TCRdb's copy has only in-frame clones and leaves some out. This sample carries 45,000 to 50,000 clones, with around 16% going to the ten biggest clones. Notes on the study in general: A later examination showed that TCR association rates differed by HLA locus, with DRB1 most and HLA-C fewest. An analysis done earlier found most TCR beta V segments productive about 87% or about 30% of the time.

This clonotype originated in a male donor in good health and CMV-seronegative. The V gene is TRBV4-1, the J gene TRBJ1-2, with 7 bases that match TRBD1. Source material: PBMCs. The CDR3 loop is CASSQDWDSNYGYTF. The CDR3 region has the DNA TGCGCCAGCAGCCAAGATTGGGACAGCAACTATGGCTACACCTTC.